The rows below give T cell receptor beta chains drawn from one sample of a study of response to subunit inactivated influenza vaccine. TCRdb used MiXCR to reprocess the RT-PCR reads, holding one entry per CDR3 protein. The sample consists of 600,000 to 850,000 distinct CDR3 sequences, about 14% of them appearing once. Sequenced here: PBMCs from blood, sampled 14 to 15 days before vaccination. All receptors derive from a man between 50 and 59 years old who received an inactivated influenza vaccine. Both conserved end residues are part of each CDR3.

TRBV6-5,CASSYSASEETQYF
TRBV12-3/TRBV12-4,CASETSGMAEQYF
TRBV4-1,CASSAGTGINQPQHF
TRBV12-5,CASGLSGADTQYF
TRBV5-1,CASSFGIPGEQYF
TRBV5-1,CASSLEVDQPQHF
TRBV12-3/TRBV12-4,CASSFEGSQPQHF
TRBV3-1,CASGQQGARNEQFF
TRBV4-3,CASSQGEHTGEQYF
TRBV20-1,CSAPKNNRGNTQYF
TRBV20-1,CSARDPGTGNTIYF
TRBV6-5,CATSSSGNTIYF
TRBV2,CASSEDGAVAQPQHF
TRBV20-1,CSAIDRDHEQYF
TRBV27,CASSGWGADEKLFF
TRBV20-1,CSARRRVGAINSPLHF
TRBV12-3/TRBV12-4,CASSYTGGIQYF
TRBV29-1,CSVEVRQVPYEQYF
TRBV5-1,CASSLLEQGYEQYF
TRBV9,CASSDGQGFDQPQHF
TRBV7-8,CASSLEAVISLNTQYF
TRBV29-1,CSGGGESGTQTQYF
TRBV4-3,CASSQGENRGSPLHF
TRBV11-1,CASSLVVAVYRGTGETQYF
TRBV5-1,CASKRGTGQANYGYTF
TRBV7-2,CASRVGQDMYTGELFF
TRBV12-3/TRBV12-4,CASSYREGTGELFF
TRBV12-3/TRBV12-4,CASRSSRGEANTEAFF
TRBV15,CATSRDDRTEAFF
TRBV7-2,CASSSGARGGYTF
TRBV24-1,CATSDPFSQYF
TRBV29-1,CSGGGEQFF
TRBV3-1,CASSQGARVRYF
TRBV7-8,CVSSLVYRREQFF
TRBV12-3/TRBV12-4,CASSLPDRDTYNEQFF
TRBV29-1,CSVERPNTGELFF
TRBV20-1,CSASSGLADYNEQFF
TRBV7-2,CASSPHLSGVSTDTQYF
TRBV2,CASSEGTGYYEQYF
TRBV5-1,CASSLEEWTGNAEAFF
TRBV20-1,CSASVMRNSPLHF
TRBV6-5,CASSYSRGAGELFF
TRBV12-3/TRBV12-4,CASSSRGGEETQYF
TRBV5-1,CASSLTPGTGNTGELFF
TRBV7-9,CASSDLHEKLFF